These 31 T cell receptor beta chains were all obtained from the same sample, sequenced in a study of chemoradiotherapy in HPV16-positive cancers. Sequencing used immunoSEQ multiplex PCR; TCRdb keeps in-frame clones, though not all of them. The sample yields some 30,000 clones, about 88% seen once. This specimen was blood, taken from a patient who underwent chemoradiotherapy. The receptors originated from a human donor with HPV-associated anogenital cancer.

V usage is TRBV4-2 and J usage is TRBJ1-5; unclear D gene. Germline V lookup: CDR1 LGHNA, CDR2 YNFKEQ. The CDR3 contains 12 residues. V dropped 4 bases and J dropped 8 bases, with 9 bases sitting between them. The CDR3 nucleotides read TGTGCCAGCAGCCGGGAGCAGGAGCCCCAGCATTTT. Encoded protein: CASSREQEPQHF.

A word on this clone: Since no conserved phenylalanine or tryptophan closes the CDR3, a read error is the likely cause. It is unclear where the CDR3 begins or ends on the DNA, so no DNA is shown, and the CDR3 is as TCRdb lists it. The chain employs TRBV6-5 and TRBJ1-1. The CDR3 length is 12 residues, termini included. Germline assignment: CDR1 MNHEY and CDR2 SVGAGI. The CDR3 protein is CASSSRDRETGR.

This clone was seen a single time. This chain uses TRBV7-2 with TRBJ2-7; D is unclear. The CDR3 has 13 residues. The germline gives CDR1 SGHTA, CDR2 FQGNSA. V shed 5 bases and J shed 1 base, with 9 bases lying between them. CDR3 nucleotide sequence: TGTGCCAGCAGCCCTTCGCCTTCCTACGAGCAGTACTTC. Amino acid sequence: CASSPSPSYEQYF.

The chain recombines TRBV11-1 with TRBJ2-5, with D possibly matching TRBD1 (6 bases). V lost 1 base, J lost 1 base, and 7 bases lay in between. In germline, CDR1 is SGHAT, CDR2 FQDESV (reference sequence). The CDR3 length is 14 residues. The CDR3 region is CASSLVQGQETQYF. The CDR3 DNA is TGTGCCAGCAGCTTAGTACAGGGCCAAGAGACCCAGTACTTC.

This clone was picked up a small number of times. V and J are TRBV6-1 and TRBJ1-5, with 7 bases that match TRBD1. The CDR3 has 13 residues. Per the germline V gene, CDR1 is MNHNS and CDR2 is SASEGT. V trimming: 4 bases; J trimming: 5 bases; junction bases outside the gene matches: 2. CDR3 sequence: CASSGDRDQPQHF. In DNA, the CDR3 is TGTGCCAGCAGTGGAGACAGGGATCAGCCCCAGCATTTT.

V gene TRBV29-1 combines with J gene TRBJ1-5; weak D call: TRBD1 (5 bases). CDR1 and CDR2 from the germline V gene are SQVTM and ANQGSEA. Trimming removed 6 bases at V and 0 bases at J, with 9 bases between. This CDR3 comprises 13 residues. CDR3 region: CSVKTDSNQPQHF. Written as DNA, the CDR3 is TGCAGCGTCAAGACAGATAGCAATCAGCCCCAGCATTTT.

The V call is TRBV10-3, the J call TRBJ1-1, with D possibly TRBD1 on 5 matching bases. Trimming left V 3 bases short and J 3 bases short, with 8 bases between. This CDR3 comprises 13 residues. Looked up from germline, CDR1 is ENHRY and CDR2 is SYGVKD. The CDR3 here is CAISDMGHTEAFF. The CDR3 region has the DNA TGTGCCATCAGTGATATGGGGCACACTGAAGCTTTCTTT.

In DNA form, the CDR3 reads TGTGCCAGCAGTCGGGGGATCACCGGGGAGCTGTTTTTT. This translates into CASSRGITGELFF. The rearrangement links TRBV7-9 to TRBJ2-2; TRBD2 might be the D (6 bases). V lost 6 bases, J lost 4 bases, and 9 bases lay in between. This CDR3 region has 13 residues. CDR1 is SEHNR and CDR2 is FQNEAQ in the germline V gene (reference sequence).

The chain carries TRBV6-1 and TRBJ2-7; D unclear. V was trimmed by 4 bases and J by 0 bases, leaving 10 bases between them. The CDR3 spans 14 residues. CDR1 and CDR2 (germline): MNHNS, SASEGT. The CDR3 sequence: CASSGSLYSYEQYF. The DNA of the CDR3 is TGTGCCAGCAGTGGGAGTCTGTACTCCTACGAGCAGTACTTC.

This clone came up a few times. The rearrangement joins TRBV7-2 to TRBJ1-5; D gene uncertain. CDR3 length equals 13 residues. CDR1 and CDR2 from the germline V gene are SGHTA and FQGNSA. V was trimmed by 1 base and J by 8 bases, leaving 9 bases between them. For the CDR3, the DNA is TGTGCCAGCAGCTTAGACCCCGCAGAGCCCCAGCATTTT. The encoded protein is CASSLDPAEPQHF.

The chain links TRBV7-2 to TRBJ2-1; 7 nucleotides match TRBD1. The germline gives CDR1 SGHTA, CDR2 FQGNSA. V lost 4 bases to trimming and J lost 9 bases; unmatched junction nucleotides: 6. This CDR3 has 13 residues. The CDR3 spells CASSSDGDSEQFF. The CDR3 nucleotides read TGTGCCAGCAGCTCCGACGGGGACAGTGAGCAGTTCTTC. Drawing the rest from reference TRBV7-2 and TRBJ2-1, the complete variable domain is GAGVSQSPSNKVTEKGKDVELRCDPISGHTALYWYRQSLGQGLEFLIYFQGNSAPDKSGLPSDRFSAERTGGSVSTLTIQRTQQEDSAVYLCASSSDGDSEQFFGPGTRLTVL.

This rearrangement joins TRBV7-6 to TRBJ1-2, with 10 bases lining up with TRBD1. Germline V gene lookup returns CDR1 SGHVS and CDR2 FNYEAQ. The CDR3 runs to 14 residues. The J segment lost 8 bases and the V segment lost 4 bases, leaving 7 bases of the junction unmatched. The CDR3 nucleotides read TGTGCCAGCAGCTGGGACAGGGGTCCTCAGGGCTACACCTTC. Protein sequence: CASSWDRGPQGYTF. The entire variable domain, with the rest obtained from reference TRBV7-6 and TRBJ1-2, is as follows: GAGVSQSPRYKVTKRGQDVALRCDPISGHVSLYWYRQALGQGPEFLTYFNYEAQQDKSGLPNDRFSAERPEGSISTLTIQRTEQRDSAMYRCASSWDRGPQGYTFGSGTRLTVV.

The chain employs TRBV11-2 and TRBJ1-2; the D gene is possibly TRBD1 (6 bases). The CDR3 has 14 amino acids. V gave up 7 bases and J gave up 3 bases, with 15 bases separating them. Germline values: CDR1 SGHAT, CDR2 FQNNGV. The CDR3 region has the DNA TGTGCCAGCAACCCTGGGGACACCTACTATGGCTACACCTTC. This translates into CASNPGDTYYGYTF. The whole variable domain, filled in from reference TRBV11-2 and TRBJ1-2, reads EAGVAQSPRYKIIEKRQSVAFWCNPISGHATLYWYQQILGQGPKLLIQFQNNGVVDDSQLPKDRFSAERLKGVDSTLKIQPAKLEDSAVYLCASNPGDTYYGYTFGSGTRLTVV.

This chain links TRBV19 with TRBJ2-2; TRBD1 agrees at 8 bases. This CDR3 spans 14 amino acids. V lost 8 bases and J lost 5; bases outside the gene matches: 7. Germline V gene sequence: CDR1 LNHDA, CDR2 SQIVND (reference sequence). The CDR3 is CASRNRQGTGELFF. The CDR3 DNA is TGTGCCAGTCGAAATCGACAGGGGACCGGGGAGCTGTTTTTT. The full variable domain, completed using reference TRBV19 and TRBJ2-2, is DGGITQSPKYLFRKEGQNVTLSCEQNLNHDAMYWYRQDPGQGLRLIYYSQIVNDFQKGDIAEGYSVSREKKESFPLTVTSAQKNPTAFYLCASRNRQGTGELFFGEGSRLTVL.

This chain's CDR3 is CAITPGQEVQPQHF. The DNA for the CDR3 is TGTGCCATCACGCCGGGACAGGAGGTTCAGCCCCAGCATTTT. The chain combines TRBV10-3 with TRBJ1-5; 8 bases fit TRBD1. V gave up 7 bases and J gave up 6 bases; unmatched junction bases: 8. CDR1 and CDR2 (germline): ENHRY, SYGVKD. The CDR3 is made up of 14 amino acids.

This clone was seen only a few times. The V and J genes are TRBV29-1 and TRBJ2-2; 9 nucleotides line up with TRBD2. The CDR3 consists of 16 residues. V shed 2 bases and J 1 base; nucleotides not matched to a gene: 5. In germline, CDR1 is SQVTM, CDR2 ANQGSEA. The DNA for the CDR3 is TGCAGCGTTGAAAGTTCGCGGGGGGGGAACACCGGGGAGCTGTTTTTT. It specifies CSVESSRGGNTGELFF.

The chain has TRBV27 and TRBJ1-6; D perhaps matches TRBD1 (5 bases). Trimming removed 1 base at V and 8 bases at J, with 21 bases between. Germline CDR1 is MNHEY and CDR2 is SMNVEV (reference sequence). This CDR3 region has 18 residues. For the CDR3, the DNA is TGTGCCAGCAGTTTATTCCCGCCACACGGGACGATGGATTCACCCCTCCACTTT. Amino acid sequence: CASSLFPPHGTMDSPLHF.

The chain is built from TRBV7-9 and TRBJ1-2; weak D call: TRBD1 (5 bases). V lost 4 bases and J 8 bases, leaving 23 bases between the germline ends. The CDR3 totals 16 residues. Germline lookup yields CDR1 SEHNR and CDR2 FQNEAQ (reference sequence). CDR3 nucleotides: TGTGCCAGCAGCTCGCCCACCGGGGCAGCCTTATTCGGCTACACCTTC. Translating gives CASSSPTGAALFGYTF.

This clone has a single count. V and J are TRBV6-1 and TRBJ2-3; 7 bases agree with TRBD2. The CDR3 is 14 amino acids. Germline CDR1 is MNHNS and CDR2 is SASEGT. J lost 0 bases, V lost 8 bases, and 5 bases had no gene match. CDR3 sequence: CASSSGESTDTQYF. The DNA of the CDR3 is TGTGCCAGCTCCAGCGGGGAAAGCACAGATACGCAGTATTTT.

The chain employs TRBV19 and TRBJ2-5, with D perhaps TRBD1 or TRBD2 (5 bases each). V lost 3 bases and J 5 bases, leaving 13 bases between the germline ends. This CDR3 region has 14 residues. CDR1 and CDR2 from the germline V gene are LNHDA and SQIVND (reference sequence). The CDR3 spells CASSINRDRETQYF. As DNA, the CDR3 is TGTGCCAGTAGTATCAACCGGGACCGCGAGACCCAGTACTTC.

The genes are TRBV5-8 and TRBJ1-5; 7 nucleotides line up with TRBD1. The CDR3 sequence is 15 residues long. V gave up 4 bases and J gave up 5 bases; unmatched junction bases: 9. Germline CDR1 and CDR2: SGHTS and YDEGEE. This CDR3 reads CASSKRTGAHQPQHF. The CDR3 coding sequence is TGTGCCAGCAGCAAACGGACAGGTGCTCATCAGCCCCAGCATTTT.

V usage is TRBV18 and J usage is TRBJ1-1; D remains ambiguous. With 3 bases removed from V and 7 bases from J, the gap between germline ends came to 6 bases. The CDR3 is made up of 11 amino acids. Germline CDR1 and CDR2: KGHSH and LQKENI. For the CDR3, the DNA is TGTGCCAGCTCACCGGACGATGAAGCTTTCTTT. Translation gives CASSPDDEAFF.

The chain couples TRBV7-9 to TRBJ1-1; D might be TRBD1 (5 bases). The V gene's germline CDR1 is SEHNR and CDR2 FQNEAQ (reference sequence). The germline V and J ends were trimmed by 1 base and 10 bases, with 13 bases remaining between them. CDR3 length: 13 residues. CDR3 DNA: TGTGCCAGCAGCTTAGGGGACCTTAGGGGAGCTTTCTTT. It yields the protein CASSLGDLRGAFF.

This sequence joins TRBV5-1 and TRBJ2-1; D unresolved. Trimming removed 4 bases at V and 12 bases at J, with 14 bases between. The CDR3 totals 12 residues. Per germline, CDR1 SGHRS and CDR2 YFSETQ. The CDR3 DNA sequence: TGCGCCAGCAGCACGCAGGCGCGGATGCAGTTCTTC. It is translated as CASSTQARMQFF.

This CDR3 reads CASSDPQGRNTEAFF. DNA of the CDR3: TGTGCCAGCAGTGACCCTCAGGGGAGAAACACTGAAGCTTTCTTT. The rearrangement uses TRBV6-1 and TRBJ1-1; TRBD1 is a possible D gene (6 bases). V dropped 3 bases and J dropped 2 bases, with 13 bases sitting between them. The CDR3 consists of 15 residues. Per germline, CDR1 MNHNS and CDR2 SASEGT.

The rearrangement joins TRBV4-3 to TRBJ2-1; 8 positions match TRBD2. J gave up 9 bases and V 0 bases, and 19 bases lay outside the gene matches. This CDR3 is built from 19 residues. Germline-derived CDR1 and CDR2 are LGHNA and YSLEER. CDR3 DNA: TGCGCCAGCAGCCAAGATTTGATCCCCGGGTCTAGCGGGCGGGTTGAGCAGTTCTTC. Its translation: CASSQDLIPGSSGRVEQFF.

The chain is built from TRBV5-8 and TRBJ2-5; unclear D gene. Per the germline V gene, CDR1 is SGHTS and CDR2 is YDEGEE. The CDR3 has 10 residues. The ends were cut back, 4 bases at V and 11 bases at J, with 9 bases in the middle. CDR3 region: CASSHQWQYF. CDR3 nucleotides: TGTGCCAGCAGCCACCAGTGGCAGTACTTC.

The chain employs TRBV19 and TRBJ2-7; D possibly corresponds to TRBD1 (6 bases). Trimming cost V 5 bases and J 2 bases, with 13 bases left between them. CDR3 size: 14 residues. From germline, CDR1 is LNHDA and CDR2 SQIVND (reference sequence). The CDR3 protein is CASSVRDNPYEQYF. Written as DNA, the CDR3 is TGTGCCAGTAGTGTCCGGGACAATCCCTACGAGCAGTACTTC.

The gene calls are TRBV28 and TRBJ2-6; D tentatively fits TRBD1 or TRBD2 (5 bases each). Germline V gives CDR1 MDHEN, CDR2 SYDVKM. The CDR3 covers 15 residues. V dropped 0 bases and J dropped 2 bases, with 5 bases sitting between them. The CDR3, as DNA: TGTGCCAGCAGTTTATGGGGGGCTGGGGCCAACGTCCTGACTTTC. Encoded protein: CASSLWGAGANVLTF.

This chain uses TRBV18 with TRBJ1-1, with D perhaps matching TRBD1 (5 bases). The CDR3 is 18 residues long. The germline V gene encodes CDR1 KGHSH and CDR2 LQKENI. V lost 1 base and J 0 bases, leaving 18 bases between the germline ends. CDR3 nucleotide sequence: TGTGCCAGCTCACCACGACAGCTGGGTAAGGATATGAACACTGAAGCTTTCTTT. Translated: CASSPRQLGKDMNTEAFF.

This clone was counted a single time. Other DNA sequences in this specimen translate into the identical CDR3. The chain carries TRBV28 and TRBJ1-5; D is unresolved. The V end was cut by 6 bases, the J end by 1 base, with 4 bases between. This CDR3 is built from 12 residues. Germline CDR1 is MDHEN and CDR2 is SYDVKM. The CDR3 DNA is TGTGCCAGCAGGGGAAGCAATCAGCCCCAGCATTTT. This translates into CASRGSNQPQHF.